Many counts were recorded for the clone carrying this T cell receptor beta chain. To make TCR beta libraries, researchers used iRepertoire HTBI primers and Arm-PCR of CDR3 regions. TCRdb re-called the multiplex PCR reads with MiXCR, one entry per CDR3 protein. The profile shows 370,000 or so distinct CDR3 sequences, about 17% of them singletons. This specimen belongs to a study of regulatory T cells in long-lasting Graves disease. The CDR3 has 15 residues. The V end was cut by 3 bases, the J end by 2 bases, with 13 bases between. Germline V gives CDR1 MNHEY, CDR2 SMNVEV (reference sequence). Sample time point: newly diagnosed GD, antithyroid drugs for less than 3 months. PBMCs were the source of the RNA used for TCR sequencing. The same sample was also studied in work on T cells in Graves' hyperthyroidism and ophthalmopathy.

The rearrangement links TRBV27 to TRBJ1-1, with D possibly TRBD1 on 6 matching bases. The TCR was taken from a woman aged 18-35 years with Graves disease. Sample: peripheral blood mononuclear cells (PBMCs), taken at new diagnosis, from a patient treated with antithyroid drugs. This CDR3 is CASSFDRSPNTEAFF. In nucleotides, the CDR3 is TGTGCCAGCAGTTTCGACAGGTCCCCCAACACTGAAGCTTTCTTT.